Listed below are T cell receptor beta chains from one sample, sequenced in a study of T cells in Graves' hyperthyroidism and ophthalmopathy. One entry per CDR3 protein, called by TCRdb with MiXCR from the multiplex PCR reads. This sample has hundreds of thousands of distinct CDR3 sequences, with 11% to 15% found just once. Sequenced sample: blood. Receptors were obtained from a woman aged 18-29 years with Graves' hyperthyroidism. Both conserved end residues are part of each CDR3. The D gene is left open where the match is weak. Part of the rows lack a size; the others show once, few, many or a class for expanded clones.

TRBJ2-1 | TRBV7-9 | few | TRBD2 | CASSPEYLAGGGNEQFF | TGTGCCAGCAGCCCCGAGTACTTGGCGGGAGGAGGTAATGAGCAGTTCTTC
TRBJ2-7 | TRBV27 | few | TRBD2 | CASSLTAGGTYEQYF | TGTGCCAGCAGTTTAACCGCCGGGGGGACCTACGAGCAGTACTTC
TRBJ2-7 | TRBV18 | NA | TRBD1 | CASRRDRPYEQYF | TGTGCCAGCCGCCGGGACAGGCCCTACGAGCAGTACTTC
TRBJ2-1 | TRBV12-3/TRBV12-4 | few | NA | CASMALGNEQFF | TGTGCCAGCATGGCTTTAGGAAATGAGCAGTTCTTC
TRBJ2-7 | TRBV7-2 | few | TRBD2 | CASSLDGTSGSSEQYF | TGTGCCAGCAGCTTAGACGGGACTAGCGGGAGTTCCGAGCAGTACTTC
TRBJ1-2 | TRBV4-1 | many | NA | CASSQDSRGAFYGYTF | TGCGCCAGCAGCCAAGATTCACGAGGGGCCTTCTATGGCTACACCTTC
TRBJ1-1 | TRBV9 | once | NA | CASSVGPGMNTEAFF | TGTGCCAGCAGCGTAGGTCCGGGGATGAACACTGAAGCTTTCTTT
TRBJ2-7 | TRBV7-6 | NA | NA | CASSFNPDISSYEQYF | TGTGCCAGCAGCTTTAACCCGGACATCTCCTCCTACGAGCAGTACTTC
TRBJ2-7 | TRBV6-2/TRBV6-3 | few | NA | CASSPSGTFYEQYF | TGTGCCAGCAGTCCCAGCGGAACTTTCTACGAGCAGTACTTC
TRBJ2-7 | TRBV5-6 | few | NA | CASRKYKRGQKDEQYF | TGTGCCAGCAGGAAGTATAAAAGGGGCCAGAAGGACGAGCAGTACTTC
TRBJ1-6 | TRBV15 | NA | TRBD1 | CATSRDPDRGISPLHF | TGTGCCACCAGCAGAGATCCGGACAGGGGTATCTCACCCCTCCACTTT
TRBJ1-1 | TRBV16 | few | NA | CASSQGGVTEAFF | TGTGCCAGCAGCCAAGGTGGGGTAACTGAAGCTTTCTTT
TRBJ2-1 | TRBV6-1 | few | TRBD2 | CAIKGSGTSGRDNEQFF | TGTGCCATAAAGGGAAGCGGGACTAGCGGGAGGGACAATGAGCAGTTCTTC
TRBJ2-1 | TRBV20-1 | once | NA | CSAEQGKNEQFF | TGCAGTGCCGAACAGGGTAAGAATGAGCAGTTCTTC
TRBJ2-7 | TRBV7-2 | few | TRBD2 | CASSTSGLAAYEQYF | TGTGCCAGCAGCACCTCGGGACTAGCGGCCTACGAGCAGTACTTC
TRBJ2-7 | TRBV7-2 | many | TRBD2 | CASSPRRLAGGEQYF | TGTGCCAGCAGCCCCCGTAGACTAGCGGGAGGTGAGCAGTACTTC
TRBJ2-2 | TRBV6-6 | NA | TRBD1 | CASSYGTGHTGELFF | TGTGCCAGCAGTTACGGGACAGGTCACACCGGGGAGCTGTTTTTT
TRBJ1-2 | TRBV20-1 | many | NA | CSARAGYGYTF | TGCAGTGCTAGGGCAGGCTATGGCTACACCTTC
TRBJ2-5 | TRBV11-2 | many | NA | CASSFSDFSKETQYF | TGTGCCAGCAGCTTTTCTGACTTCTCCAAAGAGACCCAGTACTTC
TRBJ2-6 | TRBV2 | NA | TRBD1 | CASSDGTDVFGANVLTF | TGTGCCAGCAGTGACGGGACAGATGTATTTGGGGCCAACGTCCTGACTTTC
TRBJ2-6 | TRBV19 | few | TRBD2 | CASSIDHELAGAGANVLTF | TGTGCCAGTAGTATAGATCACGAGCTAGCGGGAGCTGGGGCCAACGTCCTGACTTTC
TRBJ2-6 | TRBV20-1 | NA | TRBD2 | CSARSRTSGREGNSGANVLTF | TGCAGTGCTAGATCCCGGACTAGCGGGAGGGAGGGAAATTCTGGGGCCAACGTCCTGACTTTC
TRBJ2-1 | TRBV6-1 | many | NA | CASSPERRHSYNEQFF | TGTGCCAGCAGTCCTGAGCGGAGGCACTCCTACAATGAGCAGTTCTTC
TRBJ1-1 | TRBV3-1 | many | NA | CASSQAAPRAENTEAFF | TGTGCCAGCAGCCAAGCGGCCCCCCGGGCAGAGAACACTGAAGCTTTCTTT
TRBJ2-1 | TRBV3-1 | NA | NA | CVSSLKQGGSNEQFF | TGTGTCAGCAGCCTCAAACAGGGCGGGTCGAATGAGCAGTTCTTC
TRBJ1-2 | TRBV12-3/TRBV12-4 | few | TRBD1 | CASSQGTGIYGYTF | TGTGCCAGCAGTCAGGGGACAGGGATTTATGGCTACACCTTC
TRBJ1-2 | TRBV20-1 | NA | TRBD1 | CSARVTPGQGGYGYTF | TGCAGTGCTAGAGTAACACCGGGACAGGGGGGTTATGGCTACACCTTC
TRBJ2-2 | TRBV7-3 | many | NA | CASSSKLGELFF | TGTGCCAGCAGCTCCAAACTCGGGGAGCTGTTTTTT
TRBJ1-5 | TRBV10-3 | NA | NA | CATAGTSNQPQHF | TGTGCCACCGCGGGTACTAGCAATCAGCCCCAGCATTTT
TRBJ2-1 | TRBV7-3 | many | TRBD2 | CASSPGLAGGYQQFF | TGTGCCAGCAGCCCCGGACTAGCGGGAGGGTACCAGCAGTTCTTC
TRBJ2-5 | TRBV20-1 | NA | NA | CSARSGALLKTQYF | TGCAGTGCTAGATCCGGGGCCCTCCTTAAGACCCAGTACTTC
TRBJ2-7 | TRBV7-2 | NA | TRBD2 | CASSSSLAGFPYEQYF | TGTGCCAGCAGCTCCTCATTAGCGGGATTCCCCTACGAGCAGTACTTC
TRBJ2-1 | TRBV9 | NA | TRBD2 | CASSVGSGGPYNEQFF | TGTGCCAGCAGCGTGGGGTCGGGAGGGCCCTACAATGAGCAGTTCTTC
TRBJ1-2 | TRBV2 | few | NA | CASSRNSQGIYGYTF | TGTGCCAGCTCCAGAAATTCTCAGGGGATATATGGCTACACCTTC
TRBJ2-5 | TRBV11-1 | many | TRBD2 | CASSFAGVGETQYF | TGTGCCAGCAGCTTTGCGGGAGTGGGAGAGACCCAGTACTTC
TRBJ2-1 | TRBV30 | NA | NA | CAWSSGVSYNEQFF | TGTGCCTGGAGTTCAGGGGTCTCCTACAATGAGCAGTTCTTC
TRBJ2-7 | TRBV5-4 | NA | NA | CASSWNRDSYEQYF | TGTGCCAGCAGCTGGAACCGGGACTCCTACGAGCAGTACTTC
TRBJ2-7 | TRBV29-1 | few | NA | CSTGATGAGEQYF | TGCAGCACGGGAGCCACAGGGGCGGGGGAGCAGTACTTC
TRBJ1-2 | TRBV9 | NA | TRBD1 | CASSEIRDSENYGYTF | TGTGCCAGCAGCGAAATCCGGGACAGCGAAAACTATGGCTACACCTTC
TRBJ2-7 | TRBV11-2 | NA | TRBD2 | CASSPAGTSIDEQYF | TGTGCCAGCAGCCCGGCCGGGACTAGCATCGACGAGCAGTACTTC
TRBJ2-3 | TRBV4-2 | few | NA | CASSQGQAHTDTQYF | TGTGCCAGCAGCCAAGGACAGGCTCATACAGATACGCAGTATTTT
TRBJ2-7 | TRBV6-1 | NA | NA | CASSVAFHPSYEQYF | TGTGCCAGCAGCGTAGCGTTCCACCCCTCCTACGAGCAGTACTTC
TRBJ1-3 | TRBV6-2/TRBV6-3 | few | NA | CASSYGPGNTIYF | TGTGCCAGCAGTTACGGGCCGGGAAACACCATATATTTT
TRBJ2-7 | TRBV29-1 | many | NA | CSVVVRSYEQYF | TGCAGCGTTGTGGTGCGATCCTACGAGCAGTACTTC
TRBJ2-7 | TRBV2 | NA | NA | CASSGERKGSYEQYF | TGTGCCAGCAGTGGCGAGAGGAAGGGGTCCTACGAGCAGTACTTC
TRBJ1-5 | TRBV4-1 | many | TRBD1 | CASSPDRENEDQPQHF | TGCGCCAGCAGCCCGGACAGGGAGAACGAGGATCAGCCCCAGCATTTT
TRBJ2-7 | TRBV5-4 | NA | TRBD1 | CASSLEGTGGVTYEQYF | TGTGCCAGCAGCTTGGAAGGGACAGGGGGAGTTACCTACGAGCAGTACTTC
TRBJ1-4 | TRBV20-1 | many | NA | CSAGKRGERGEKLFF | TGCAGTGCTGGAAAGAGGGGGGAAAGGGGTGAAAAACTGTTTTTT
TRBJ2-1 | TRBV4-2 | NA | NA | CASSQERGDEQFF | TGTGCCAGCAGCCAAGAGCGGGGTGATGAGCAGTTCTTC
TRBJ1-6 | TRBV20-1 | few | NA | CSARRGSYNSPLHF | TGCAGTGCTAGAAGGGGGTCCTATAATTCACCCCTCCACTTT
TRBJ2-2 | TRBV24-1 | NA | NA | CATSDPGTANTGELFF | TGTGCCACCAGTGATCCCGGGACGGCGAACACCGGGGAGCTGTTTTTT
TRBJ2-2 | TRBV29-1 | NA | TRBD2 | CSVRLAGLTGELFF | TGCAGCGTCCGACTAGCGGGACTTACCGGGGAGCTGTTTTTT